The source of this T cell receptor beta chain is a study of blood T cell repertoires in COVID-19. About the study: T cells, B-cell-depleted T cells, or PBMCs supplied cDNA or gDNA.

This table comes from immunoSEQ multiplex PCR, and its TCRdb copy is limited to in-frame clones, with some not included. The repertoire holds under 140,000 clones, roughly 85% seen once, with roughly 5% in the top ten. The germline V gene has CDR1 LNHDA and CDR2 SQIVND (reference sequence). Trimming pared 3 bases from V and 2 bases from J, leaving 23 bases between. The CDR3 runs 18 residues. What was sequenced was peripheral blood. The receptor was isolated from a human donor in a cohort sampled during active COVID-19. This chain uses TRBV19 with TRBJ2-7; D gene uncertain. DNA for the CDR3: TGTGCCAGTAGTATTTCCATCCCCCGATCAGGATTCGCCTACGAGCAGTACTTC. Translated: CASSISIPRSGFAYEQYF. The variable domain in full, completed from reference TRBV19 and TRBJ2-7, reads DGGITQSPKYLFRKEGQNVTLSCEQNLNHDAMYWYRQDPGQGLRLIYYSQIVNDFQKGDIAEGYSVSREKKESFPLTVTSAQKNPTAFYLCASSISIPRSGFAYEQYFGPGTRLTVT.